Listed below are T cell receptor beta chains from one sample, sequenced in a study of blood T cell repertoires in COVID-19. The protocol was immunoSEQ multiplex PCR, while the TCRdb copy is restricted to in-frame clones and leaves out a portion. Of approximately 210,000 clones listed, under 90% are singletons. Sequencing input: peripheral blood. The receptor set was obtained from a man aged 50-60 years with COVID-19, enrolled during active disease. Both conserved end residues are part of each CDR3. Each record gives: V gene, J gene, CDR3 length, CDR3 protein.

v_call: TRBV5-4; j_call: TRBJ2-7; cdr3_length: 14; cdr3_aa: CASSPGGKVYEQYF
v_call: TRBV27; j_call: TRBJ1-1; cdr3_length: 14; cdr3_aa: CASRKGQGLIEAFF
v_call: TRBV2; j_call: TRBJ1-2; cdr3_length: 13; cdr3_aa: CASSETGNYGYTF
v_call: TRBV19; j_call: TRBJ1-5; cdr3_length: 14; cdr3_aa: CASSILERSQPQHF
v_call: TRBV5-1; j_call: TRBJ2-6; cdr3_length: 18; cdr3_aa: CASSLGLAGVSGANVLTF
v_call: TRBV5-1; j_call: TRBJ1-1; cdr3_length: 15; cdr3_aa: CASSVQGPMNTEAFF
v_call: TRBV27; j_call: TRBJ2-3; cdr3_length: 16; cdr3_aa: CASSSYRDSQPDTQYF
v_call: TRBV5-8; j_call: TRBJ2-1; cdr3_length: 19; cdr3_aa: CASSFDGGGGSGSYNEQFF
v_call: TRBV6-6; j_call: TRBJ2-1; cdr3_length: 15; cdr3_aa: CASRYGTRDDNEQFF
v_call: TRBV6-6; j_call: TRBJ2-1; cdr3_length: 14; cdr3_aa: CASSAGQGANEQFF
v_call: TRBV7-9; j_call: TRBJ1-3; cdr3_length: 14; cdr3_aa: CASSLGRREGAIYF
v_call: TRBV7-8; j_call: TRBJ2-4; cdr3_length: 16; cdr3_aa: CASSLGTSLAKNIQYF
v_call: TRBV19; j_call: TRBJ2-7; cdr3_length: 13; cdr3_aa: CASSIPAGGEQYF
v_call: TRBV10-3; j_call: TRBJ1-6; cdr3_length: 16; cdr3_aa: CAISESTGSYNSPLHF
v_call: TRBV6-1; j_call: TRBJ1-4; cdr3_length: 16; cdr3_aa: CASSGRTGATNEKLFF
v_call: TRBV6-2/TRBV6-3; j_call: TRBJ2-7; cdr3_length: 16; cdr3_aa: CASSYPTSGLAYEQYF
v_call: TRBV6-5; j_call: TRBJ1-2; cdr3_length: 15; cdr3_aa: CASSNRDSHPYGYTF
v_call: TRBV5-1; j_call: TRBJ2-6; cdr3_length: 16; cdr3_aa: CASRPGQGAGANVLTF
v_call: TRBV5-4; j_call: TRBJ2-7; cdr3_length: 13; cdr3_aa: CASNRQGTYEQYF
v_call: TRBV4-3; j_call: TRBJ2-1; cdr3_length: 14; cdr3_aa: CASSQGSWGDEQFF
v_call: TRBV6-5; j_call: TRBJ2-7; cdr3_length: 15; cdr3_aa: CASSLRGSPPYEQYF
v_call: TRBV5-4; j_call: TRBJ2-3; cdr3_length: 17; cdr3_aa: CASSLGAAGGGTDTQYF
v_call: TRBV14; j_call: TRBJ2-7; cdr3_length: 15; cdr3_aa: CASSPSYRGIYEQYF
v_call: TRBV5-4; j_call: TRBJ1-6; cdr3_length: 15; cdr3_aa: CASSHDSSYNSPLHF